This T cell receptor beta chain was captured in a study of blood T cell repertoires in COVID-19. The wider study: The United States, Italy and Spain provided the acute and convalescent COVID-19 samples.

The authors' processing: Reference gene primer amplification gave estimated nucleated cell counts. Method: immunoSEQ multiplex PCR; TCRdb's copy keeps in-frame clones and lacks some. That table supplies the V and J calls and clone size; D and trimming were determined from the DNA. The profile shows nearly 350,000 clones, almost 90% of them singletons. The CDR3 contains 15 residues. V lost 2 bases and J lost 3; bases outside the gene matches: 9. Germline values: CDR1 GTSNPN, CDR2 SVGIG (reference sequence). The specimen was peripheral blood. The genes are TRBV30 and TRBJ1-2, with 7 positions matching TRBD1. The TCR comes from a woman in her seventies with COVID-19, enrolled during active disease. The DNA of the CDR3 is TGTGCCTGGAGTCCGTCTCGGACAGGATACTATGGCTACACCTTC. Protein: CAWSPSRTGYYGYTF.